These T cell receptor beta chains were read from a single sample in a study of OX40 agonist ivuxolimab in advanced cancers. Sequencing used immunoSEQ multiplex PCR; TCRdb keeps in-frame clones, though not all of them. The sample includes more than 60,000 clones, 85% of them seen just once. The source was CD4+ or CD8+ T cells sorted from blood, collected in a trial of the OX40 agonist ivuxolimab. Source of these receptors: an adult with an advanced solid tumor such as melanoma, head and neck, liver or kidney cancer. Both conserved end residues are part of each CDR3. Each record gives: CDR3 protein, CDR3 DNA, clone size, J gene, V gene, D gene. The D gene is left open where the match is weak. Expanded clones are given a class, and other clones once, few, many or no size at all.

CASSPSGRGKDGYTF	TGTGCCAGCTCACCTTCAGGGAGGGGTAAAGATGGCTACACCTTC	-	TRBJ1-2	TRBV18	-
CASRADRNTGELFF	TGTGCCAGCAGGGCCGACCGCAACACCGGGGAGCTGTTTTTT	-	TRBJ2-2	TRBV2	-
CASRGDSPLHF	TGCGCCAGCAGGGGCGATTCACCCCTCCACTTT	few	TRBJ1-6	TRBV10-1	-
CASSLGGTPYEQYF	TGTGCCAGCAGCTTAGGGGGGACACCCTACGAGCAGTACTTC	-	TRBJ2-7	TRBV7-2	-
CASKTGQGLSTEAFF	TGCGCCAGCAAAACAGGTCAGGGCCTGAGTACTGAAGCTTTCTTT	-	TRBJ1-1	TRBV10-2	-
CARSFTGKGDYDTQYF	TGTGCCAGAAGCTTCACAGGGAAAGGGGATTATGATACGCAGTATTTT	-	TRBJ2-3	TRBV5-3	-
CASSRESQSYNSPLHF	TGTGCCAGCAGCCGGGAATCCCAGTCCTATAATTCACCCCTCCACTTT	few	TRBJ1-6	TRBV2	-
CASTPGTATNEKLFF	TGTGCCAGTACCCCGGGGACAGCAACTAATGAAAAACTGTTTTTT	-	TRBJ1-4	TRBV19	TRBD1
CASKDGNYGYTF	TGTGCCAGCAAGGACGGTAACTATGGCTACACCTTC	-	TRBJ1-2	TRBV6-5	-
CASSRGTGGAYEQYF	TGTGCCAGCTCCCGCGGGACAGGGGGGGCCTACGAGCAGTACTTC	once	TRBJ2-7	TRBV18	TRBD1
CAWSASVVRNTIYF	TGTGCCTGGAGTGCGTCTGTAGTTCGAAACACCATATATTTT	-	TRBJ1-3	TRBV30	-
CASSLDAGVSYEQYF	TGTGCCAGCAGCCTAGACGCAGGGGTCTCCTACGAGCAGTACTTC	-	TRBJ2-7	TRBV7-6	-